The 22 T cell receptor beta chains reported below all come from one sample, sequenced in a study of T cells in localized non-small cell lung cancer. The method was immunoSEQ multiplex PCR; TCRdb's version includes in-frame clones alone and lacks a portion of them. This sample carries roughly 25,000 clones, 80% to 95% of them seen once, and the ten largest clones take 2.7%. This sample comprised peripheral blood, obtained before any cancer treatment. These receptors were collected from a woman aged 35 to 69 with stage I lung adenocarcinoma.

This clone was observed once. This chain connects TRBV6-5 to TRBJ2-5, with D possibly TRBD1 on 6 matching bases. V lost 6 bases to trimming and J lost 5 bases, with 13 bases between them. CDR1 and CDR2 (germline): MNHEY, SVGAGI. There are 13 residues in the CDR3. The CDR3 spells CASSRQVRETQYF. CDR3 coding DNA: TGTGCCAGCAGCCGACAGGTCAGGGAGACCCAGTACTTC.

V usage is TRBV4-1 and J usage is TRBJ2-5, with D possibly matching TRBD1 (5 bases). The germline V gene encodes CDR1 MGHRA and CDR2 YSYEKL. The CDR3 consists of 15 residues. Trimming left V 2 bases short and J 4 bases short, with 14 bases between. For the CDR3, the DNA is TGCGCCAGCAGCCAACTAGGGCAGGGCCGAGAGACCCAGTACTTC. Amino acid sequence: CASSQLGQGRETQYF.

The rearrangement uses TRBV11-1 and TRBJ2-5, with 15 bases matching TRBD2. Germline lookup yields CDR1 SGHAT and CDR2 FQDESV (reference sequence). V lost 5 bases, J lost 4 bases, and 14 bases stayed unmatched. This CDR3 region has 19 residues. This CDR3 reads CASSPGTSGRRAPLETQYF. The CDR3 nucleotides are TGTGCCAGCAGCCCGGGGACTAGCGGGAGGAGGGCCCCTTTAGAGACCCAGTACTTC. The whole variable domain, remainder taken from reference TRBV11-1 and TRBJ2-5, is EAEVAQSPRYKITEKSQAVAFWCDPISGHATLYWYRQILGQGPELLVQFQDESVVDDSQLPKDRFSAERLKGVDSTLKIQPAELGDSAMYLCASSPGTSGRRAPLETQYFGPGTRLLVL.

The V and J genes are TRBV11-2 and TRBJ2-2; D gene unclear. Trimming shortened V by 5 bases and J by 5 bases, and 9 bases separated the two germline ends. Germline V gives CDR1 SGHAT, CDR2 FQNNGV. This CDR3 is 13 amino acids long. The CDR3 DNA sequence: TGTGCCAGCAGCGGGTCAGGTACCGGGGAGCTGTTTTTT. Amino acid sequence: CASSGSGTGELFF.

This clone was counted a single time. The rearrangement joins TRBV6-1 to TRBJ2-5, with TRBD1 matching 7 bases. The germline CDR1 and CDR2 sequences are MNHNS and SASEGT. The V segment lost 8 bases and the J segment 0 bases; nucleotides outside the gene matches: 6. This CDR3 comprises 14 residues. CDR3 coding DNA: TGTGCCAGCGAGACAGGGCCGTACCAAGAGACCCAGTACTTC. This codes for CASETGPYQETQYF.

The chain is built from TRBV14 and TRBJ2-7; D is uncertain. V lost 4 bases and J lost 0, with 7 bases in between. CDR1 is SGHDN, CDR2 FVKESK, per germline. The CDR3 is 13 residues long. CDR3 nucleotide sequence: TGTGCCAGCAGCCTTACACTCTCCTACGAGCAGTACTTC. It is translated as CASSLTLSYEQYF.

This chain joins TRBV27 and TRBJ2-2, with D unclear. Germline loops: CDR1 MNHEY, CDR2 SMNVEV (reference sequence). The CDR3 has 14 residues. Trimming shortened V by 5 bases and J by 5 bases, and 12 bases separated the two germline ends. The CDR3 spells CASSVPHLTGELFF. Here the CDR3 DNA reads TGTGCCAGCAGTGTCCCCCATCTAACCGGGGAGCTGTTTTTT.

This chain connects TRBV5-1 to TRBJ1-2; 7 bases are a match to TRBD1. CDR1 SGHRS and CDR2 YFSETQ come from the germline V gene. V lost 4 bases and J lost 4; bases outside the gene matches: 10. This CDR3 region has 15 residues. This CDR3 reads CASSQDRSLIYGYTF. The CDR3 nucleotides read TGCGCCAGCAGCCAGGACAGGTCCCTGATCTATGGCTACACCTTC.

This clone showed up just a few times. This chain links TRBV6-1 with TRBJ1-1; D is undetermined. This CDR3 comprises 12 residues. V lost 11 bases, J lost 10 bases, and 20 bases lay in between. From germline, CDR1 is MNHNS and CDR2 SASEGT. As DNA, the CDR3 is TGTGCCTCCCGGAGATCGGGCGACGGAGCTTTCTTT. This gives the protein CASRRSGDGAFF.

The DNA of the CDR3 is TGTGCCAGCAGTGGCGGAGTTGGGACAGATACGCAGTATTTT. It specifies CASSGGVGTDTQYF. The chain recombines TRBV6-4 with TRBJ2-3; D remains ambiguous. This CDR3 spans 14 amino acids. The V gene's germline CDR1 is MRHNA and CDR2 SNTAGT. Trimming pared 4 bases from V and 3 bases from J, leaving 11 bases between.

The J gene is TRBJ2-7, the V gene TRBV21-1; TRBD1 reflects the table's D call only, with no check against the DNA. TRBV21-1 is tagged as a pseudogene. The CDR3 consists of 14 residues. The CDR3 sequence is CASSRDIRIYEQYF. CDR3 in DNA: TGTGCCAGCAGCAGGGACATTAGGATCTACGAGCAGTACTTC.

The rearrangement links TRBV28 to TRBJ2-7; TRBD2 aligns across 14 bases. CDR3 size: 17 residues. Germline CDR1 reads MDHEN; CDR2 reads SYDVKM. V lost 5 bases, J lost 4 bases, and 10 bases stayed unmatched. Here the CDR3 reads CASSPLAGTSGGYEQYF. The CDR3 DNA reads TGTGCCAGCAGTCCCCTCGCCGGGACTAGCGGGGGATACGAGCAGTACTTC. The variable domain in full, completed from reference TRBV28 and TRBJ2-7, reads DVKVTQSSRYLVKRTGEKVFLECVQDMDHENMFWYRQDPGLGLRLIYFSYDVKMKEKGDIPEGYSVSREKKERFSLILESASTNQTSMYLCASSPLAGTSGGYEQYFGPGTRLTVT.

This clone was seen a few times. This chain links TRBV28 with TRBJ2-3; D possibly matches TRBD1 or TRBD2 (5 bases each). Trimming left V 3 bases short and J 0 bases short, with 10 bases between. The CDR3 runs to 15 residues. Germline V lookup: CDR1 MDHEN, CDR2 SYDVKM. CDR3 sequence reads: CASSFQWGSTDTQYF. The CDR3 region has the DNA TGTGCCAGCAGTTTTCAATGGGGGAGCACAGATACGCAGTATTTT.

The chain employs TRBV6-1 and TRBJ1-4; 7 nucleotides line up with TRBD1. Germline assignment: CDR1 MNHNS and CDR2 SASEGT. The V and J ends lost 4 bases and 13 bases, in that order; junction bases with no gene match: 18. This CDR3 is 16 amino acids long. The CDR3 loop is CASSGSRRRGRGILFF. The CDR3 bases are TGTGCCAGCAGTGGCAGTAGGAGAAGGGGGCGGGGTATACTGTTTTTT.

This clone appeared a few times. The J gene is TRBJ2-5, the V gene TRBV2; D is possibly TRBD2 (5 bases). Germline CDR1 reads SNHLY; CDR2 reads FYNNEI. Between the trimmed V and J ends, which lost 6 bases and 3 bases, there was a span of 8 bases. This CDR3 comprises 12 residues. The CDR3 loop is CASRRGKETQYF. CDR3 nucleotide sequence: TGTGCCAGCAGAAGAGGGAAAGAGACCCAGTACTTC.

The V gene is TRBV6-1, the J gene TRBJ1-5; maybe TRBD1 (5 bases). Germline lookup yields CDR1 MNHNS and CDR2 SASEGT. The CDR3 totals 14 residues. V lost 5 bases, J lost 6 bases, and 14 bases lay in between. As DNA, the CDR3 is TGTGCCAGCAGTCCTCGGGGGAGCGGTCAGCCCCAGCATTTT. Protein: CASSPRGSGQPQHF.

CDR3 amino acids: CASSQEGPRGQTYEQYF. The CDR3 DNA is TGTGCCAGCAGCCAAGAGGGACCCCGCGGGCAGACCTACGAGCAGTACTTC. The chain has TRBV6-4 and TRBJ2-7; tentatively, D is TRBD1 or TRBD2 (5 bases each). Between the trimmed V and J ends, which lost 6 bases and 2 bases, there was a span of 23 bases. Germline values: CDR1 MRHNA, CDR2 SNTAGT. The CDR3 totals 17 residues.

This rearrangement joins TRBV18 to TRBJ2-7; possibly TRBD1 or TRBD2 for D (6 bases each). Trimming left V 2 bases short and J 6 bases short, with 17 bases between. The CDR3 runs to 15 residues. The germline V gene encodes CDR1 KGHSH and CDR2 LQKENI. The CDR3 coding sequence is TGTGCCAGCTCACCAACCCAGGGGACTCGGGTCGAGCAGTACTTC. It is translated as CASSPTQGTRVEQYF.

V gene TRBV7-9 combines with J gene TRBJ1-2; D gene uncertain. V was trimmed by 3 bases and J by 2 bases, leaving 10 bases between them. Looked up from germline, CDR1 is SEHNR and CDR2 is FQNEAQ (reference sequence). CDR3 size: 14 residues. Written as DNA, the CDR3 is TGTGCCAGCAGCTTCGTCACACTAAACTATGGCTACACCTTC. It codes for CASSFVTLNYGYTF.

This chain uses TRBV10-2 with TRBJ2-7; maybe TRBD2 (7 bases). Trimming pared 0 bases from V and 3 bases from J, leaving 15 bases between. From germline, CDR1 is WSHSY and CDR2 SAAADI. CDR3 length: 16 amino acids. CDR3 DNA: TGCGCCAGCAGTGAGTCGGGGGGGCGCGTCGGCTACGAGCAGTACTTC. It yields the protein CASSESGGRVGYEQYF.

The CDR3 sequence: CASSFSGRVWELFF. CDR3 DNA sequence: TGTGCCAGCTCCTTTAGCGGGAGGGTTTGGGAGCTGTTTTTT. The genes are TRBV6-1 and TRBJ2-2, with TRBD2 matching over 11 bases. This CDR3 contains 14 residues. CDR1 and CDR2 from the germline V gene are MNHNS and SASEGT. With V trimmed by 8 bases and J by 9 bases, 8 bases remained unmatched.

The chain couples TRBV13 to TRBJ1-2, with a weak D call TRBD1 (5 bases). The CDR3 runs to 14 residues. V was shortened by 1 base and J by 4 bases, with 10 bases between the two germline ends. The germline V gene encodes CDR1 PRHDT and CDR2 FYEKMQ (reference sequence). CDR3 in DNA: TGTGCCAGCAGCTTAGTAAGGGGAATCTATGGCTACACCTTC. Translated, it gives CASSLVRGIYGYTF.